This T cell receptor (beta chain) was obtained from a study of CD8 T cells in Susac syndrome. Trimming took off 5 bases at V and 7 bases at J, with 13 bases between the two ends. This CDR3 spans 13 amino acids. Germline V gene data show CDR1 as SGHRS and CDR2 as YFSETQ. A quantity of about 0.5 to 1 ug RNA underwent reverse transcription using random hexamers. TCRdb used MiXCR to reprocess the immunoSEQ multiplex PCR reads, holding one entry per CDR3 protein. The data contain 100,000 to 150,000 distinct CDR3 sequences, about 95% of them seen just once; the ten biggest clones take up more than 0.1%. The study sequenced TCR beta in blood CD8+ and CD4+ T cells.

The sequenced material came from CD4+ T cells from PBMCs. The chain recombines TRBV5-1 with TRBJ2-1, with D perhaps TRBD2 (6 bases). The TCR was taken from a human donor in good health. CDR3: CASRTGAGNEQFF. Here the CDR3 DNA reads TGCGCCAGCAGGACGGGAGCGGGTAATGAGCAGTTCTTC.